The 31 T cell receptor beta chains below come from one sample, sequenced in a study of graft-versus-host responses after intestinal transplantation. Profiling relied on immunoSEQ multiplex PCR, and the TCRdb table lists in-frame clones only, not all of them. The sample carries roughly 53,000 clones, about 90% recorded once. Sequencing used PBMCs, obtained around 95 weeks after intestinal transplant. Every receptor here comes from a human patient who received an intestinal transplant, so some T cells may come from the graft donor.

The V call is TRBV10-3, the J call TRBJ2-1; perhaps TRBD2 as D (5 bases). V lost 5 bases and J lost 7, with 12 bases in between. The CDR3 has 13 residues. CDR1 ENHRY and CDR2 SYGVKD come from the germline V gene. This chain's CDR3 is CAISRTETNEQFF. Here the CDR3 DNA reads TGTGCCATCAGTCGGACTGAAACAAATGAGCAGTTCTTC.

The chain carries TRBV6-5 and TRBJ2-3, with D possibly TRBD2 on 6 matching bases. CDR1 and CDR2 (germline): MNHEY, SVGAGI. The CDR3 runs 14 residues. Trimming took off 6 bases at V and 6 bases at J, with 16 bases between the two ends. Written as DNA, the CDR3 is TGTGCCAGCAGCCCATGGGAACTAGCCGATACGCAGTATTTT. This gives the protein CASSPWELADTQYF.

The gene calls are TRBV2 and TRBJ2-3; D unclear. The germline CDR1 and CDR2 sequences are SNHLY and FYNNEI. V dropped 1 base and J dropped 1 base, with 3 bases sitting between them. This CDR3 spans 13 amino acids. The CDR3 DNA reads TGTGCCAGCAGTGAAGGTGGCACAGATACGCAGTATTTT. Protein product: CASSEGGTDTQYF.

V is TRBV30 and J is TRBJ2-6; D uncertain. This CDR3 spans 13 amino acids. Trimming stripped 2 bases from V and 0 bases from J, with 2 bases between. CDR1 is GTSNPN, CDR2 SVGIG, per germline (reference sequence). The CDR3 reads CAWSSSGANVLTF. In nucleotides, the CDR3 is TGTGCCTGGAGTAGCTCTGGGGCCAACGTCCTGACTTTC.

V gene TRBV7-9 combines with J gene TRBJ2-5; D might be TRBD1 (5 bases). Trimming took 2 bases from V and 1 from J, leaving 11 bases between them. CDR1 and CDR2 (germline): SEHNR, FQNEAQ (reference sequence). The CDR3 sequence is 15 residues long. The DNA for the CDR3 is TGTGCCAGCAGCTTATTCTTAGGGGCCCAAGAGACCCAGTACTTC. As protein: CASSLFLGAQETQYF.

This clone is a singleton in its sample. The chain is built from TRBV4-1 and TRBJ1-1, with D unclear. V was cut by 4 bases and J by 1 base, with 10 bases left in between. The length of the CDR3 is 14 residues. CDR1 is MGHRA, CDR2 YSYEKL, per germline. The CDR3 DNA follows: TGCGCCAGCAGCCCGGGGTGGGGGAACACTGAAGCTTTCTTT. Its translation: CASSPGWGNTEAFF.

The rearrangement joins TRBV18 to TRBJ2-7; 8 nucleotides match TRBD2. Germline V gene data show CDR1 as KGHSH and CDR2 as LQKENI. The V segment lost 3 bases and the J segment 0 bases; nucleotides outside the gene matches: 7. The CDR3 runs 16 residues. In DNA, the CDR3 is TGTGCCAGCTCACCGAGCGGGGGCCCGAGCTCCTACGAGCAGTACTTC. Translated: CASSPSGGPSSYEQYF.

The chain has TRBV19 and TRBJ2-1; D is perhaps TRBD1 or TRBD2 (5 bases each). The CDR3 runs to 15 residues. CDR1 LNHDA and CDR2 SQIVND come from the germline V gene (reference sequence). The chain's CDR3 is CATQPGTSTSNEQFF. The CDR3 DNA sequence: TGTGCTACACAGCCCGGGACGTCAACGTCCAATGAGCAGTTCTTC. Complete variable domain (other parts from reference TRBV19 and TRBJ2-1): DGGITQSPKYLFRKEGQNVTLSCEQNLNHDAMYWYRQDPGQGLRLIYYSQIVNDFQKGDIAEGYSVSREKKESFPLTVTSAQKNPTAFYLCATQPGTSTSNEQFFGPGTRLTVL.

The chain is built from TRBV27 and TRBJ1-2; no clear D gene. V was shortened by 2 bases and J by 6 bases, with 16 bases between the two germline ends. The CDR3 spans 15 residues. Germline loops: CDR1 MNHEY, CDR2 SMNVEV (reference sequence). The chain's CDR3 is CASSLTLRARNGYTF. The CDR3 DNA reads as TGTGCCAGCAGTTTAACCCTTCGGGCCAGAAATGGCTACACCTTC.

The chain combines TRBV7-6 with TRBJ2-5, with D tentatively TRBD2 (6 bases). This CDR3 is 14 amino acids long. The V gene lost 4 bases and the J gene lost 5 bases, with 14 bases spanning the gap. The germline V gene encodes CDR1 SGHVS and CDR2 FNYEAQ. As DNA, the CDR3 is TGTGCCAGCAGCTCGATCGGGGGTGAGGAGACCCAGTACTTC. It yields the protein CASSSIGGEETQYF.

The chain employs TRBV6-1 and TRBJ1-1; D is undetermined. Germline loops: CDR1 MNHNS, CDR2 SASEGT. Trimming pared 6 bases from V and 1 base from J, leaving 12 bases between. The CDR3 extends over 14 amino acids. CDR3: CASSEPLPNTEAFF. DNA for the CDR3: TGTGCCAGCAGCGAACCGTTACCGAACACTGAAGCTTTCTTT.

The chain is built from TRBV27 and TRBJ2-3; TRBD2 matches at 7 bases. The CDR3 has 16 amino acids. The ends lost 4 bases at V and 3 bases at J; junction bases unmatched: 10. In germline, CDR1 is MNHEY, CDR2 SMNVEV (reference sequence). The CDR3 DNA is TGTGCCAGCAGTTCCATGGGGGGGGTTCGTACAGATACGCAGTATTTT. It yields the protein CASSSMGGVRTDTQYF.

This chain connects TRBV27 to TRBJ2-5; possible D gene TRBD1, 5 bases. The germline gives CDR1 MNHEY, CDR2 SMNVEV (reference sequence). The CDR3 runs 13 residues. V was cut by 6 bases and J by 2 bases, with 10 bases left in between. The DNA for the CDR3 is TGTGCCAGCAGCCCTAGGGGTCAAGAGACCCAGTACTTC. Residues: CASSPRGQETQYF.

The V call is TRBV19, the J call TRBJ1-1; TRBD1 is a possible D gene (5 bases). The CDR3 consists of 13 residues. CDR1 and CDR2 from the germline V gene are LNHDA and SQIVND (reference sequence). V dropped 3 bases and J dropped 3 bases, with 8 bases sitting between them. CDR3 amino acids: CASSIRGDTEAFF. The CDR3 DNA sequence: TGTGCCAGTAGTATTCGAGGGGACACTGAAGCTTTCTTT.

This chain uses TRBV5-6 with TRBJ1-4, with D uncertain. V lost 4 bases, J lost 5 bases, and 12 bases lay in between. Germline assignment: CDR1 SGHDT and CDR2 YYEEEE. The CDR3 covers 14 residues. CDR3 DNA: TGTGCCAGCAGCCAACAGCTACAGAATGAAAAACTGTTTTTT. Its translation is CASSQQLQNEKLFF.

The gene calls are TRBV19 and TRBJ1-1, with TRBD1 matching 7 bases. Losses at the gene ends were 1 base for V and 8 bases for J; bases not matched to a gene: 4. The germline V gene encodes CDR1 LNHDA and CDR2 SQIVND (reference sequence). The CDR3 length is 13 residues. The CDR3 protein is CASSIAPGQEAFF. CDR3 in DNA: TGTGCCAGTAGTATAGCCCCGGGACAGGAAGCTTTCTTT. Drawing the rest from reference TRBV19 and TRBJ1-1, the complete variable domain is DGGITQSPKYLFRKEGQNVTLSCEQNLNHDAMYWYRQDPGQGLRLIYYSQIVNDFQKGDIAEGYSVSREKKESFPLTVTSAQKNPTAFYLCASSIAPGQEAFFGQGTRLTVV.

This clone has just a few counts. The chain joins TRBV9 to TRBJ1-1, with D uncertain. V was shortened by 0 bases and J by 5 bases, with 8 bases between the two germline ends. Germline CDR1 is SGDLS and CDR2 is YYNGEE. The CDR3 is 13 amino acids. The CDR3 DNA reads TGTGCCAGCAGCGTAGATTCACAGACTGAAGCTTTCTTT. As protein: CASSVDSQTEAFF. Drawing the rest from reference TRBV9 and TRBJ1-1, the complete variable domain is DSGVTQTPKHLITATGQRVTLRCSPRSGDLSVYWYQQSLDQGLQFLIQYYNGEERAKGNILERFSAQQFPDLHSELNLSSLELGDSALYFCASSVDSQTEAFFGQGTRLTVV.

The chain is built from TRBV15 and TRBJ1-2; D gene ambiguous. CDR3 length: 14 amino acids. The germline V and J ends were trimmed by 6 bases and 4 bases, with 15 bases remaining between them. CDR1 LNHNV and CDR2 YYDKDF come from the germline V gene (reference sequence). The CDR3 DNA follows: TGTGCCACCAGTCCGGGTAGAAACAGCTATGGCTACACCTTC. Its protein product is CATSPGRNSYGYTF.

The chain links TRBV2 to TRBJ2-2, with TRBD1 identical over 7 bases. V was clipped by 1 base and J by 7 bases; unmatched bases: 9. The V gene's germline CDR1 is SNHLY and CDR2 FYNNEI. CDR3 size: 16 residues. The CDR3 sequence: CASSEEGQGVDGELFF. The DNA of the CDR3 is TGTGCCAGCAGTGAAGAAGGGCAGGGGGTGGACGGGGAGCTGTTTTTT. Full variable domain (missing parts from reference TRBV2 and TRBJ2-2): EPEVTQTPSHQVTQMGQEVILRCVPISNHLYFYWYRQILGQKVEFLVSFYNNEISEKSEIFDDQFSVERPDGSNFTLKIRSTKLEDSAMYFCASSEEGQGVDGELFFGEGSRLTVL.

The chain joins TRBV2 to TRBJ1-1; a possible D gene is TRBD1 (5 bases). With 0 bases removed from V and 5 bases from J, the gap between germline ends came to 13 bases. The CDR3 runs 15 residues. Germline loops: CDR1 SNHLY, CDR2 FYNNEI. The CDR3 region is CASSEARPGWTEAFF. The CDR3 DNA reads TGTGCCAGCAGTGAAGCGCGGCCAGGGTGGACTGAAGCTTTCTTT.

The rearrangement links TRBV2 to TRBJ2-1, with TRBD2 identical over 9 bases. The CDR3 covers 16 residues. Germline CDR1 SNHLY, CDR2 FYNNEI. V gave up 7 bases and J gave up 7 bases; unmatched junction bases: 14. CDR3 in amino acids: CASNPVLGAGGNEQFF. CDR3 nucleotides: TGTGCCAGCAATCCGGTACTAGGGGCGGGAGGGAATGAGCAGTTCTTC.

The V and J genes are TRBV9 and TRBJ2-5, with TRBD2 identical over 7 bases. This CDR3 has 15 residues. With V trimmed by 0 bases and J by 4 bases, 6 bases remained unmatched. Germline CDR1 is SGDLS and CDR2 is YYNGEE. CDR3 in amino acids: CASSVGSGEGETQYF. In DNA form, the CDR3 reads TGTGCCAGCAGCGTAGGTTCGGGGGAGGGAGAGACCCAGTACTTC.

In this sample, this clone turned up a few times. This sequence joins TRBV5-1 and TRBJ1-1; D uncertain. The CDR3 contains 13 residues. The V and J ends lost 2 bases and 1 base respectively, with 6 bases between them. Germline loops: CDR1 SGHRS, CDR2 YFSETQ. The CDR3 reads CASSFPGNTEAFF. In nucleotides, the CDR3 is TGCGCCAGCAGCTTTCCGGGGAACACTGAAGCTTTCTTT.

This chain connects TRBV6-1 to TRBJ1-2; TRBD1 might be the D (6 bases). Trimming left V 6 bases short and J 5 bases short, with 13 bases between. The CDR3 covers 13 residues. Germline V gene data show CDR1 as MNHNS and CDR2 as SASEGT. CDR3 DNA: TGTGCCAGCAGAGCAGGGGAAGGGTATGGCTACACCTTC. It codes for CASRAGEGYGYTF.

This sequence joins TRBV19 and TRBJ2-7, with TRBD1 matching over 8 bases. The CDR3 loop spans 14 amino acids. The germline CDR1 and CDR2 sequences are LNHDA and SQIVND (reference sequence). With 4 bases clipped from V and 4 bases from J, the junction kept 6 bases outside the gene matches. The CDR3 reads CASSRTGPSYEQYF. CDR3 coding DNA: TGTGCCAGTAGTAGGACAGGGCCCTCTTACGAGCAGTACTTC.

The chain joins TRBV11-2 to TRBJ1-1; D remains unclear. The CDR3 sequence is 11 residues long. Between the trimmed V and J ends, which lost 1 base and 6 bases, there was a span of 3 bases. CDR1 and CDR2 (germline): SGHAT, FQNNGV. In DNA, the CDR3 is TGTGCCAGCAGCTTAGGGGCTGAAGCTTTCTTT. Protein product: CASSLGAEAFF.

This chain uses TRBV7-7 with TRBJ1-2; D remains unclear. V was pared by 6 bases and J by 4 bases, with 27 bases between. The CDR3 has 18 residues. The germline V gene encodes CDR1 SSHAT and CDR2 FNYEAQ (reference sequence). The CDR3 DNA is TGTGCCAGCAGGGAGCCAGTGTCCCGGCCCGGACTGATCTATGGCTACACCTTC. Encoded protein: CASREPVSRPGLIYGYTF.

The chain uses TRBV7-3 and TRBJ2-5; D not resolved. With 0 bases removed from V and 9 bases from J, the gap between germline ends came to 11 bases. This CDR3 comprises 13 residues. The germline V gene encodes CDR1 SGHTA and CDR2 FQGTGA. CDR3 sequence reads: CASSLTSREPQYF. CDR3 sequence (DNA): TGTGCCAGCAGCTTAACCTCCCGAGAACCCCAGTACTTC.

V usage is TRBV18 and J usage is TRBJ2-7; 7 positions agree with TRBD2. The CDR3 is 17 amino acids. Germline-derived CDR1 and CDR2 are KGHSH and LQKENI. V was pared by 0 bases and J by 2 bases, with 10 bases of the junction left unmatched. CDR3 DNA sequence: TGTGCCAGCTCACCACCTAGGACCGGGACTACCGCCTACGAGCAGTACTTC. Its translation is CASSPPRTGTTAYEQYF. The entire variable domain, with the rest obtained from reference TRBV18 and TRBJ2-7, is as follows: NAGVMQNPRHLVRRRGQEARLRCSPMKGHSHVYWYRQLPEEGLKFMVYLQKENIIDESGMPKERFSAEFPKEGPSILRIQQVVRGDSAAYFCASSPPRTGTTAYEQYFGPGTRLTVT.

The gene calls are TRBV2 and TRBJ1-1; the D gene is possibly TRBD1 (6 bases). This CDR3 is built from 12 residues. V was clipped by 6 bases and J by 8 bases, with 13 bases between them. Germline CDR1 and CDR2: SNHLY and FYNNEI. The CDR3 coding sequence is TGTGCCAGCAGAAGATCCGGGACAGAAGCTTTCTTT. Protein product: CASRRSGTEAFF.

This clone showed up just a few times. V usage is TRBV12-5 and J usage is TRBJ1-1; TRBD1 agrees at 8 bases. The CDR3 has 11 residues. Germline lookup yields CDR1 LGHNT and CDR2 FRNRAP. Trimming cost V 5 bases and J 13 bases; bases outside gene matches: 6. As DNA, the CDR3 is TGTGCTAGTGGTCCGGACAGGGAGTATTTCTTT. Its translation: CASGPDREYFF. Full variable domain (remainder filled in from reference TRBV12-5 and TRBJ1-1): DARVTQTPRHKVTEMGQEVTMRCQPILGHNTVFWYRQTMMQGLELLAYFRNRAPLDDSGMPKDRFSAEMPDATLATLKIQPSEPRDSAVYFCASGPDREYFFGQGTRLTVV.